The source of this TCR beta chain is a study of blood T cell repertoires in COVID-19. Authors' analysis steps: Estimation of nucleated cell counts relied on the amplification of reference gene primers. TCRdb's table, derived via immunoSEQ multiplex PCR, lists solely in-frame clones and lacks some. The DNA was the basis for D and trimming; V, J and clone size are from that table. The repertoire holds around 210,000 clones, 85% seen once, with under 0.95% in the top ten. The germline gives CDR1 GTSNPN, CDR2 SVGIG (reference sequence). This CDR3 region has 15 residues. Germline trimming cut 4 bases from V and 1 base from J; bases unmatched to any gene: 8. In Seattle, patients joined the study during active infection and were tracked longitudinally.

The gene calls are TRBV30 and TRBJ1-1, with 8 bases aligning to TRBD1. This clonotype was sampled from a man aged 55-75 years with COVID-19, enrolled during active disease. The sample taken for sequencing was peripheral blood. The CDR3 is CAWTKFGQGNTEAFF. CDR3 DNA: TGTGCCTGGACAAAATTCGGACAGGGGAACACTGAAGCTTTCTTT.